The 11 T cell receptor beta chains reported below all come from one sample, sequenced in a study of blood T cell repertoires in COVID-19. Assay: immunoSEQ multiplex PCR; the TCRdb copy retains only in-frame clones and omits some. Altogether about 130,000 clones are present, roughly 80% being singletons, with the ten largest covering around 5.5%. Source material: PBMCs or T cells enriched from blood (not recorded which). The receptors originated from a woman aged 45 to 65 who had recovered from COVID-19.

This chain uses TRBV5-1 with TRBJ2-7; 7 nucleotides match TRBD1. The CDR3 totals 14 residues. Germline trimming cut 3 bases from V and 3 bases from J; bases unmatched to any gene: 6. Per germline, CDR1 SGHRS and CDR2 YFSETQ. CDR3 nucleotide sequence: TGCGCCAGCAGCTCCGGGACAGTGGGCTACGAGCAGTACTTC. Translating it yields CASSSGTVGYEQYF.

This chain uses TRBV20-1 with TRBJ2-3, with 7 nucleotides matching TRBD2. The junction had 11 bases not matched to a gene; V was cut back by 3 bases and J by 5 bases. Per the germline V gene, CDR1 is DFQATT and CDR2 is SNEGSKA (reference sequence). The CDR3 has 15 amino acids. The CDR3 region is CSASSASGLGDTQYF. The CDR3 DNA sequence: TGCAGTGCTAGTTCGGCTAGCGGTTTGGGAGATACGCAGTATTTT.

This clone showed up just once. Other DNA sequences in this sample translate to the same CDR3. The V call is TRBV6-1, the J call TRBJ1-2; D gene uncertain. The germline V gene has CDR1 MNHNS and CDR2 SASEGT. V lost 0 bases, J lost 4 bases, and 6 bases lay in between. This CDR3 comprises 13 residues. The CDR3 spells CASSEAGVYGYTF. DNA for the CDR3: TGTGCCAGCAGTGAAGCCGGGGTCTATGGCTACACCTTC.

The CDR3 bases are TGTGCCAGCAGCTTAGATCCGGGACAGGGGGCTACAGATACGCAGTATTTT. This encodes CASSLDPGQGATDTQYF. The chain couples TRBV7-9 to TRBJ2-3; TRBD1 matches 12 bases. V lost 1 base and J lost 3; bases outside the gene matches: 5. There are 17 residues in the CDR3. Germline V gene sequence: CDR1 SEHNR, CDR2 FQNEAQ (reference sequence).

The chain recombines TRBV5-5 with TRBJ1-5; tentatively, D is TRBD1 (5 bases). This CDR3 is 12 amino acids long. The V gene lost 2 bases and the J gene lost 8 bases, with 8 bases spanning the gap. CDR1 is SGHKS, CDR2 YYEKEE, per germline (reference sequence). CDR3 in amino acids: CASSFQGKPQHF. Here the CDR3 DNA reads TGTGCCAGCAGCTTCCAGGGAAAGCCCCAGCATTTT. Supplemented by reference TRBV5-5 and TRBJ1-5, the full variable domain reads DAGVTQSPTHLIKTRGQQVTLRCSPISGHKSVSWYQQVLGQGPQFIFQYYEKEERGRGNFPDRFSARQFPNYSSELNVNALLLGDSALYLCASSFQGKPQHFGDGTRLSIL.

J is TRBJ1-4 and V is TRBV28; D possibly corresponds to TRBD1 (6 bases). The germline V gene encodes CDR1 MDHEN and CDR2 SYDVKM. V gave up 5 bases and J gave up 4 bases, with 14 bases separating them. The CDR3 has 15 amino acids. CDR3 bases: TGTGCCAGCAGTACGAGGACAGCCGATAATGAAAAACTGTTTTTT. Its translation is CASSTRTADNEKLFF.

V gene TRBV19 combines with J gene TRBJ2-5, with 11 bases fitting TRBD2. V was clipped by 8 bases and J by 5 bases; unmatched bases: 10. Germline V gene lookup returns CDR1 LNHDA and CDR2 SQIVND (reference sequence). The CDR3 runs 15 residues. CDR3 nucleotide sequence: TGTGCCAGTGCCATTATAGCGGGGGGGTACGAGACCCAGTACTTC. This encodes CASAIIAGGYETQYF.

CDR3 coding DNA: TGTGCCAGCAGTTTATCTGGGGCAGGGGGCGCGGGAGAAGCTTTCTTT. Amino acids: CASSLSGAGGAGEAFF. The chain links TRBV28 to TRBJ1-1, with 8 nucleotides matching TRBD1. Germline V gives CDR1 MDHEN, CDR2 SYDVKM. V dropped 1 base and J dropped 8; count of bases not matched to a gene: 12. The CDR3 is 16 residues long.

This clone was seen a few times. V and J are TRBV29-1 and TRBJ1-4; possibly TRBD1 for D (5 bases). This CDR3 is built from 12 residues. V lost 4 bases and J lost 8, with 11 bases in between. The germline V gene has CDR1 SQVTM and CDR2 ANQGSEA. Here the CDR3 reads CSVGGRQEKLFF. The CDR3 DNA follows: TGCAGCGTTGGGGGCAGGCAAGAAAAACTGTTTTTT.

The J gene is TRBJ1-1, the V gene TRBV5-1; 8 positions match TRBD1. The CDR3 is 14 amino acids. Germline lookup yields CDR1 SGHRS and CDR2 YFSETQ. Losses at the gene ends were 4 bases for V and 3 bases for J; bases not matched to a gene: 5. CDR3 sequence reads: CASSTMTGDTEAFF. CDR3 DNA: TGCGCCAGCAGCACCATGACAGGGGACACTGAAGCTTTCTTT.

Notes on this clone: The identical CDR3 is also encoded by other nucleotide sequences in the sample. The genes are TRBV7-8 and TRBJ1-1; no reliable D call. Germline V lookup: CDR1 SGHVS, CDR2 FQNEAQ. The CDR3 runs to 15 residues. The ends were cut back, 5 bases at V and 0 bases at J, with 13 bases in the middle. The CDR3 region is CASSPGGHLNTEAFF. The CDR3 DNA is TGTGCCAGCAGCCCCGGAGGCCATCTGAACACTGAAGCTTTCTTT. Complete variable domain (other parts from reference TRBV7-8 and TRBJ1-1): GAGVSQSPRYKVAKRGQDVALRCDPISGHVSLFWYQQALGQGPEFLTYFQNEAQLDKSGLPSDRFFAERPEGSVSTLKIQRTQQEDSAVYLCASSPGGHLNTEAFFGQGTRLTVV.